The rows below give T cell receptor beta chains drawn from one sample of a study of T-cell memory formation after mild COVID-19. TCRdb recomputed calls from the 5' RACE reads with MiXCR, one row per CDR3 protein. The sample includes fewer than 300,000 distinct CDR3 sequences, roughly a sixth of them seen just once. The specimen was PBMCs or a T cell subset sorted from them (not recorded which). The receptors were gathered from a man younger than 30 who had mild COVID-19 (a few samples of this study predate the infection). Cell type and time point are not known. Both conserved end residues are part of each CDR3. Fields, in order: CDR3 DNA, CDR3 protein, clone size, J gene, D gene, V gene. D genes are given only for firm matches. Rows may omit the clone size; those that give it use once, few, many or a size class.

DNA: TGTGCCAGCAGCAGGGACTCAGGATTCGCTAGCACAGATACGCAGTATTTT
CDR3: CASSRDSGFASTDTQYF
size: .
J: TRBJ2-3
D: .
V: TRBV7-9

DNA: TGTGCCAGCTTTCGGCGGGGGAGGGCAGATACGCAGTATTTT
CDR3: CASFRRGRADTQYF
size: few
J: TRBJ2-3
D: TRBD2
V: TRBV28

DNA: TGCGCCAGCAGCCAAGACGGATCTAACTATGGCTACACCTTC
CDR3: CASSQDGSNYGYTF
size: .
J: TRBJ1-2
D: .
V: TRBV4-1

DNA: TGTGCCAGCAGTGAAGACGTCAGGGGATCGCAGTATTTT
CDR3: CASSEDVRGSQYF
size: .
J: TRBJ2-3
D: .
V: TRBV6-1

DNA: TGCGCCAGCAGCTTGGGGGACAGTCCCCCCTCCTACAATGAGCAGTTCTTC
CDR3: CASSLGDSPPSYNEQFF
size: .
J: TRBJ2-1
D: TRBD1
V: TRBV5-1

DNA: TGTGCCAGCAGTTTGGGTGGGCTTTACACCGGGGAGCTGTTTTTT
CDR3: CASSLGGLYTGELFF
size: few
J: TRBJ2-2
D: .
V: TRBV28

DNA: TGTGCCAGCAGTTACACGAATCGACAGTACAATGAGCAGTTCTTC
CDR3: CASSYTNRQYNEQFF
size: few
J: TRBJ2-1
D: .
V: TRBV6-5

DNA: TGCGCCAGCAGCCACCTGGGAACCGATGGCTACACCTTC
CDR3: CASSHLGTDGYTF
size: .
J: TRBJ1-2
D: .
V: TRBV4-1

DNA: TGCGCCAGCAGCTTGATGATAGGGCTCTACGAGCAGTACTTC
CDR3: CASSLMIGLYEQYF
size: .
J: TRBJ2-7
D: .
V: TRBV5-1

DNA: TGTGCCAGCAGCTTAAAGGACAGGAAGGCTTTCTTT
CDR3: CASSLKDRKAFF
size: .
J: TRBJ1-1
D: TRBD1
V: TRBV7-6

DNA: TGTGCCAGCAGCTCCGCCCGTTGGGTGCCGGGCAATCAGCCCCAGCATTTT
CDR3: CASSSARWVPGNQPQHF
size: few
J: TRBJ1-5
D: .
V: TRBV7-2

DNA: TGCGCCAGCAGTGAGTCCGGACGGTTCTATGGCTACACCTTC
CDR3: CASSESGRFYGYTF
size: few
J: TRBJ1-2
D: .
V: TRBV10-2

DNA: TGTGCCAGCAGCCGAGCGGGGGGGCCCAAAGAGACCCAGTACTTC
CDR3: CASSRAGGPKETQYF
size: few
J: TRBJ2-5
D: TRBD2
V: TRBV3-1

DNA: TGTGCCAGCAGGCCCCGGGGGAGCTCCTACAATGAGCAGTTCTTC
CDR3: CASRPRGSSYNEQFF
size: .
J: TRBJ2-1
D: .
V: TRBV6-5

DNA: TGCAGCGCCGAGGGGACAGGGGAGACTAATGAGCAGTTCTTC
CDR3: CSAEGTGETNEQFF
size: many
J: TRBJ2-1
D: TRBD1
V: TRBV29-1

DNA: TGTGCCAGCAGTGGTGGGCCAGGGGATATGGATGAGCAGTTCTTC
CDR3: CASSGGPGDMDEQFF
size: .
J: TRBJ2-1
D: .
V: TRBV2

DNA: TGTGCCAGCAGTGGGACATCAACTAATGAAAAACTGTTTTTT
CDR3: CASSGTSTNEKLFF
size: few
J: TRBJ1-4
D: .
V: TRBV12-3/TRBV12-4

DNA: TGTGCCAGCAGCCCCATATGGGGGGTGCGGGAGACCCAGTACTTC
CDR3: CASSPIWGVRETQYF
size: .
J: TRBJ2-5
D: .
V: TRBV7-2

DNA: TGTGCCAGCGAAAGGGGTAGCTATGGCTACACCTTC
CDR3: CASERGSYGYTF
size: few
J: TRBJ1-2
D: .
V: TRBV28

DNA: TGTGCCATCAGGGTAGCAGCCGGGGAGCTGTTTTTT
CDR3: CAIRVAAGELFF
size: .
J: TRBJ2-2
D: .
V: TRBV10-3

DNA: TGTGCCAGCAGTTACTCGGGCTTTGGCTACACCTTC
CDR3: CASSYSGFGYTF
size: .
J: TRBJ1-2
D: .
V: TRBV6-2/TRBV6-3

DNA: TGCAGTGCTAGAGCGGGGGGGCCGGAGACCCAGTACTTC
CDR3: CSARAGGPETQYF
size: .
J: TRBJ2-5
D: TRBD2
V: TRBV20-1

DNA: TGCAGTGCTGCCAGGGGGGATGCGACAGATACGCAGTATTTT
CDR3: CSAARGDATDTQYF
size: few
J: TRBJ2-3
D: .
V: TRBV20-1

DNA: TGTGCCACCAGCAGAGCCGGGACTCCCTACGAGCAGTACTTC
CDR3: CATSRAGTPYEQYF
size: .
J: TRBJ2-7
D: .
V: TRBV15

DNA: TGCAGCGTTGGGAAAGCTAACTATGGCTACACCTTC
CDR3: CSVGKANYGYTF
size: .
J: TRBJ1-2
D: .
V: TRBV29-1

DNA: TGTGCCAGCAGCTTAGGTGGCAGGGAGGTGAACATTCAGTACTTC
CDR3: CASSLGGREVNIQYF
size: .
J: TRBJ2-4
D: .
V: TRBV7-2

DNA: TGTGCCAGCAGCCCAGTAGGGAACGAGCAGTACTTC
CDR3: CASSPVGNEQYF
size: few
J: TRBJ2-7
D: .
V: TRBV7-9

DNA: TGTGCCAGCATGAGTGGGACTGAAGCTTTCTTT
CDR3: CASMSGTEAFF
size: few
J: TRBJ1-1
D: .
V: TRBV6-5